This T cell receptor (beta chain) derives from a study of T cells after yellow fever vaccination. There are 12 residues in the CDR3. CDR1 and CDR2 from the germline V gene are SGHAT and FQNNGV. V shed 6 bases and J shed 5 bases, with 10 bases lying between them. This clonotype was detected many times. TCRdb analysed the 5' RACE reads with MiXCR anew, one entry per CDR3 protein. The sample yields approximately 330,000 distinct CDR3 sequences, approximately 4% seen once. This specimen consisted of PBMCs, obtained 5 days after the yellow fever booster vaccination. The J gene is TRBJ2-5, the V gene TRBV11-2; D not certain. The sequence was collected from a man aged 18 to 29 who received the YFV17D yellow fever vaccine. The CDR3 sequence is CASSRVGETQYF. The CDR3 DNA reads TGTGCCAGCAGTCGGGTGGGGGAGACCCAGTACTTC.